This T cell receptor (beta chain) was sequenced for a study of T cell responses to AZD1222 COVID-19 vaccine. Study-level points and caveats: White British ancestry dominated among donors, who included more females, and clonal diversity was possibly underestimated. Spike-wide vaccine-associated CD4 TCRs dominated at 160-218 and 743-854.

The germline V gene encodes CDR1 SGHNT and CDR2 YYREEE (reference sequence). The CDR3 length is 13 residues. Trimming cost V 6 bases and J 8 bases, with 17 bases left between them. On this clone: Its antigen is not known.

Only in-frame clones appear in the TCRdb table, and some are missing; sequencing was by immunoSEQ multiplex PCR. The profile shows some 80,000 clones, approximately 90% of them singletons. The gene calls are TRBV5-4 and TRBJ1-2; D is perhaps TRBD1 (5 bases). The input for sequencing was peripheral blood, taken on day 0 of AZD1222 vaccination. The origin of this receptor is an adult in good health. The CDR3 region is CASILPGGGGYTF. CDR3 sequence (DNA): TGTGCCAGCATCCTCCCTGGGGGGGGAGGCTACACCTTC.